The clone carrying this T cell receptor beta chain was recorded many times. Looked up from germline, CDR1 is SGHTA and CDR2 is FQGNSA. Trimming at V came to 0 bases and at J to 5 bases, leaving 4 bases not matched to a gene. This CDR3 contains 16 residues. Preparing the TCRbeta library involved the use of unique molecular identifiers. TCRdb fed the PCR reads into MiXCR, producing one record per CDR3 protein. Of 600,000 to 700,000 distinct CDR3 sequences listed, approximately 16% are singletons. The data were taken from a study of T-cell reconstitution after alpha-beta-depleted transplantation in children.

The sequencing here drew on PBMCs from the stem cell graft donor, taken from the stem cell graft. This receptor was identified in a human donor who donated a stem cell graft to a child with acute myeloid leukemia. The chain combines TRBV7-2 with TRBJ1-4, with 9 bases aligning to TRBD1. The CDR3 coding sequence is TGTGCCAGCAGCTTAGCGGAGACAGGGGGAAATGAAAAACTGTTTTTT. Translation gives CASSLAETGGNEKLFF.